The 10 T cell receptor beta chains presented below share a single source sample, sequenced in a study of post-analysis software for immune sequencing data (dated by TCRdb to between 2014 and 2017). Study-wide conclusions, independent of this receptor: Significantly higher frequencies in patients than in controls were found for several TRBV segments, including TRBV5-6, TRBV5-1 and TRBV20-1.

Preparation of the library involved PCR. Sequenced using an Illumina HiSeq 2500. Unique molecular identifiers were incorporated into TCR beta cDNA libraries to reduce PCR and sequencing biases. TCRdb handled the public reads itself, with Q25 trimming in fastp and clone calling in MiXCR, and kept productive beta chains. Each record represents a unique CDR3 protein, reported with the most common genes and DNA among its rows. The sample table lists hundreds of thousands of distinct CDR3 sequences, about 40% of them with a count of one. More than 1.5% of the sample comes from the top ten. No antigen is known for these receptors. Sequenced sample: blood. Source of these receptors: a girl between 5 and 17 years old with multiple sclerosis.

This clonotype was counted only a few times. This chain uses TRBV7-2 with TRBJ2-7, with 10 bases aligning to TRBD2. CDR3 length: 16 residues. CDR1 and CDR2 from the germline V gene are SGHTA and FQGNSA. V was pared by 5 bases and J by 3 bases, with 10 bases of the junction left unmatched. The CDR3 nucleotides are TGTGCCAGCAGCCCGATACCCGGGACTAGCGTCTACGAGCAGTACTTC. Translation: CASSPIPGTSVYEQYF.

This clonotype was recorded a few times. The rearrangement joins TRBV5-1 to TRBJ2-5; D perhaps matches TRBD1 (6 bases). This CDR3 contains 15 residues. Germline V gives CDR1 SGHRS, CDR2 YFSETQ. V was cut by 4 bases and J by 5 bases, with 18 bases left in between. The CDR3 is CASSPADRQMETQYF. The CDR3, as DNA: TGCGCCAGCAGCCCAGCCGACAGGCAAATGGAGACCCAGTACTTC.

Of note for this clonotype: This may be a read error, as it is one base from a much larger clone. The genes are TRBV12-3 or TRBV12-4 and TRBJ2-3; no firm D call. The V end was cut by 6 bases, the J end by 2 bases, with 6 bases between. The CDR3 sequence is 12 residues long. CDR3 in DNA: TGTGCCAGCAGCAAATACACAGATACGCAGTATTTT. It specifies CASSKYTDTQYF.

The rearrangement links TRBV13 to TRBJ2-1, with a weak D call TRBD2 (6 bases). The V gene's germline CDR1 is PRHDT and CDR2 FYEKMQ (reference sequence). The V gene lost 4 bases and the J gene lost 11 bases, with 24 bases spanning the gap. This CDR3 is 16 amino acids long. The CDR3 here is CASSSWGTADGSKQFF. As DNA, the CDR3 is TGTGCCAGCAGCTCATGGGGGACTGCTGACGGGTCTAAGCAGTTCTTC.

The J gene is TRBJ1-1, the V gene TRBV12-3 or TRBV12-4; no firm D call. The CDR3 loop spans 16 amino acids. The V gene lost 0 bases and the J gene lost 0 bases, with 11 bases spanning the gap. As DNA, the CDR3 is TGTGCCAGCAGTTTAGCCAAACGGTTCCTGAACACTGAAGCTTTCTTT. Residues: CASSLAKRFLNTEAFF.

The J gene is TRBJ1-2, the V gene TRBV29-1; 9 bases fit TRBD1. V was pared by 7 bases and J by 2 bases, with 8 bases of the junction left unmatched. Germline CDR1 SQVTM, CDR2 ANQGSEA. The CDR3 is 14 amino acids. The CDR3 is CSALQGARNYGYTF. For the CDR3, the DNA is TGCAGCGCCCTACAGGGGGCGCGGAACTATGGCTACACCTTC.

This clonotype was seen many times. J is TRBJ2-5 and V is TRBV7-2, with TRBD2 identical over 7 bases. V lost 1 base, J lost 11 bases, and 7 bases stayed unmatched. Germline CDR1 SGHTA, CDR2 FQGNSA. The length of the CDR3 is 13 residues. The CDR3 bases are TGTGCCAGCAGCTTAGGTGGCGGGGGAGAGCAGTACTTC. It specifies CASSLGGGGEQYF.

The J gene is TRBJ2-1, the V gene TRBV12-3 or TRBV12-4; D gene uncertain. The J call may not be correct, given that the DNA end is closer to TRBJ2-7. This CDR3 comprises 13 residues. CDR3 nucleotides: TGTGCCAGCGAAACGAGCTCCTACAATGAGCAGTACTTC. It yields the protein CASETSSYNEQYF.

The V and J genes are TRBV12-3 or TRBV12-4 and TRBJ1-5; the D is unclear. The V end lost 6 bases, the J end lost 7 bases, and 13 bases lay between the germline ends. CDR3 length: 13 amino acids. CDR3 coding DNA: TGTGCCAGCAGCCCGGAGAGTAGGCAGCCCCAGCATTTT. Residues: CASSPESRQPQHF.

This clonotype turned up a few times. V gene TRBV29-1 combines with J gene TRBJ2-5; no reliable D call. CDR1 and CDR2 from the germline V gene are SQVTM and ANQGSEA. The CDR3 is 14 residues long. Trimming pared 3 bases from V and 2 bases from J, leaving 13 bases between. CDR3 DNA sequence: TGCAGCGTTGATTCCAGTCGCGCTCAAGAGACCCAGTACTTC. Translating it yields CSVDSSRAQETQYF.